The 21 T cell receptor beta chains in this list originate from one sample, sequenced in a study of regulatory T cells in long-lasting Graves disease. Specified time point: newly diagnosed GD, antithyroid drugs for less than 3 months. The authors made the TCR library using RNA they extracted from PBMCs. Arm-PCR of CDR3 regions with iRepertoire HTBI primers generated TCR beta libraries. TCRdb passed the multiplex PCR reads through MiXCR, listing each CDR3 protein once. In the table there are fewer than 650,000 distinct CDR3 sequences, about 16% of which are singletons. The data were also submitted as part of a second study, on T cells in Graves' hyperthyroidism and ophthalmopathy.

The sample here was peripheral blood mononuclear cells (PBMCs), taken at new diagnosis, from a patient treated with antithyroid drugs. Source of these receptors: a man between 18 and 35 years old with Graves disease.

This clonotype occurred many times. The V gene is TRBV6-5, the J gene TRBJ1-1; unclear D gene. The V end was cut by 0 bases, the J end by 1 base, with 12 bases between. CDR1 is MNHEY, CDR2 SVGAGI, per germline. CDR3 size: 16 residues. CDR3 bases: TGTGCCAGCAGTTACTCGAATTGGGAGAAGAACACTGAAGCTTTCTTT. The encoded protein is CASSYSNWEKNTEAFF.

In its sample, this clonotype was seen many times. This chain links TRBV28 with TRBJ2-7; 11 bases agree with TRBD1. The CDR3 totals 14 residues. V shed 10 bases, J shed 4 bases, and the junction held 9 bases outside the gene matches. Germline CDR1 reads MDHEN; CDR2 reads SYDVKM. CDR3 residues: CAIHTGTGGYEQYF. CDR3 in DNA: TGTGCCATTCACACCGGGACAGGGGGTTACGAGCAGTACTTC.

This clonotype was seen only once. CDR3 amino acids: CASSLVLAGGPGYTGELFF. CDR3 nucleotides: TGTGCCAGCAGCCTTGTACTAGCGGGAGGGCCAGGGTACACCGGGGAGCTGTTTTTT. The chain links TRBV7-6 to TRBJ2-2; 13 bases are shared with TRBD2. This CDR3 has 19 amino acids. The germline V gene encodes CDR1 SGHVS and CDR2 FNYEAQ. The trim removed 5 bases at V and 3 bases at J, leaving 12 bases unmatched.

As regards this clonotype: Just one base apart from a much larger clone, this may be a read error. This chain uses TRBV12-3 or TRBV12-4 with TRBJ2-5, with unresolved D. The CDR3 is 14 amino acids. The V and J ends lost 7 bases and 0 bases respectively, with 12 bases between them. CDR3 protein: CASTKTAYQETQYF. The CDR3 nucleotides read TGTGCCAGCACTAAAACAGCTTACCAAGAGACCCAGTACTTC.

This clonotype was detected ten times or more. The chain employs TRBV20-1 and TRBJ2-7, with D perhaps given as TRBD1 or TRBD2 (6 bases each). Per the germline V gene, CDR1 is DFQATT and CDR2 is SNEGSKA (reference sequence). The CDR3 has 13 amino acids. The CDR3 DNA follows: TGCAGCGCCAGTAGGAGGGGGAGCTACGAGCAGTACTTC. It is translated as CSASRRGSYEQYF.

This clonotype occurred a few times. The rearrangement links TRBV19 to TRBJ1-2, with 8 bases that match TRBD1. With 2 bases clipped from V and 5 bases from J, the junction kept 4 bases outside the gene matches. The CDR3 is 14 amino acids. Germline V gene sequence: CDR1 LNHDA, CDR2 SQIVND (reference sequence). The CDR3 reads CASSILDRGYGYTF. The CDR3 DNA sequence: TGTGCCAGTAGTATACTCGACAGGGGATATGGCTACACCTTC.

This chain connects TRBV24-1 to TRBJ1-2; D ambiguous. V dropped 3 bases and J dropped 4 bases, with 11 bases sitting between them. Germline CDR1 reads KGHDR; CDR2 reads SFDVKD. The CDR3 sequence is 14 residues long. The CDR3 DNA reads as TGTGCCACCAGTGATCTCGTGGATCTCTATGGCTACACCTTC. It translates to CATSDLVDLYGYTF.

This clonotype has ten or more counts. The rearrangement uses TRBV20-1 and TRBJ2-1, with 11 positions matching TRBD2. V lost 3 bases, J lost 9 bases, and 7 bases stayed unmatched. This CDR3 is built from 14 residues. The V gene's germline CDR1 is DFQATT and CDR2 SNEGSKA (reference sequence). CDR3 sequence: CSASRTSGPREQFF. The CDR3 DNA is TGCAGTGCTAGCCGGACTAGCGGGCCCCGTGAGCAGTTCTTC.

There are many counts of this clonotype. The rearrangement links TRBV27 to TRBJ2-2; D gene unclear. Trimming left V 3 bases short and J 3 bases short, with 8 bases between. CDR1 MNHEY and CDR2 SMNVEV come from the germline V gene (reference sequence). The CDR3 spans 14 residues. The DNA for the CDR3 is TGTGCCAGCAGTTTCTCCAGGTACACCGGGGAGCTGTTTTTT. Amino acids: CASSFSRYTGELFF.

Worth noting for this clonotype: Just one base apart from a much larger clone, this may be a read error. The chain combines TRBV28 with TRBJ2-1, with a possible D match to TRBD2 (5 bases). Germline loops: CDR1 MDHEN, CDR2 SYDVKM. Between the trimmed V and J ends, which lost 2 bases and 10 bases, there was a span of 9 bases. The CDR3 loop spans 12 amino acids. Here the CDR3 DNA reads TGTGCCAGCAGTTTACCGGGGTGGGAGCAGTTCTTC. Translation: CASSLPGWEQFF.

There are a few counts of this clonotype. This chain uses TRBV9 with TRBJ1-6; a possible D gene is TRBD1 (5 bases). Germline CDR1 is SGDLS and CDR2 is YYNGEE. The CDR3 contains 15 residues. Trimming stripped 2 bases from V and 9 bases from J, with 15 bases between. CDR3 DNA sequence: TGTGCCAGCAGCGTTGGGGGAACGGAAAGTTCACCCCTCCACTTT. Its protein is CASSVGGTESSPLHF.

This clonotype turned up a few times. A clone one base away is much larger, so this may be a read error. The CDR3 does not close with the conserved phenylalanine or tryptophan, likely indicating a read error. This chain joins TRBV28 and TRBJ2-5; D is unresolved. The J call is uncertain, as TRBJ2-1 better fits the DNA end. Germline values: CDR1 MDHEN, CDR2 SYDVKM. This CDR3 contains 14 residues. The CDR3 region has the DNA TGTGCCAGCAGTCTACCCTGGGAAGACAATGAGCAGTTCGTC. It translates to CASSLPWEDNEQFV.

This clonotype was counted a single time. Mismatch with germline at one junction end may stem from a read error. The rearrangement links TRBV5-6 to TRBJ2-7, with D unresolved. Germline CDR1 and CDR2: SGHDT and YYEEEE. The CDR3 is made up of 12 amino acids. The CDR3 DNA reads TGTGCCAGCACCTTGGGGAAGGGCGAGCAGTACTTC. It yields the protein CASTLGKGEQYF.

This chain joins TRBV5-1 and TRBJ2-5, with 10 bases lining up with TRBD2. This CDR3 comprises 16 residues. J gave up 4 bases and V 0 bases, and 6 bases lay outside the gene matches. Germline V gene lookup returns CDR1 SGHRS and CDR2 YFSETQ. CDR3 sequence reads: CASSLAAGGARETQYF. DNA of the CDR3: TGCGCCAGCAGCTTGGCAGCGGGAGGGGCAAGAGAGACCCAGTACTTC.

This clonotype occurred a few times. The chain recombines TRBV9 with TRBJ2-3; D possibly corresponds to TRBD1 (7 bases). Germline V gene sequence: CDR1 SGDLS, CDR2 YYNGEE. V gave up 0 bases and J gave up 4 bases, with 15 bases separating them. This CDR3 has 16 amino acids. CDR3 loop: CASSVEGGGGADTQYF. Here the CDR3 DNA reads TGTGCCAGCAGCGTAGAGGGTGGAGGGGGCGCAGATACGCAGTATTTT.

This clonotype has a handful of counts. This chain uses TRBV20-1 with TRBJ2-7; 8 bases agree with TRBD1. Trimming removed 5 bases from V and 3 bases from J; junction bases left unmatched: 9. The CDR3 is 14 residues long. Germline CDR1 reads DFQATT; CDR2 reads SNEGSKA (reference sequence). The CDR3 nucleotides read TGCAGTGCTCTCCCTCGGACAGGGAACTACGAGCAGTACTTC. Translating gives CSALPRTGNYEQYF.

The V call is TRBV20-1, the J call TRBJ2-5, with unresolved D. The germline CDR1 and CDR2 sequences are DFQATT and SNEGSKA (reference sequence). This CDR3 is 12 amino acids long. Here the CDR3 reads CSLQEGRETQYF. As DNA, the CDR3 is TGCAGCCTCCAGGAAGGGCGGGAGACCCAGTACTTC.

Remarks on this clonotype: A much bigger clone sits one base away, suggesting this may be a read error. The V call is TRBV7-2, the J call TRBJ2-1; 10 positions agree with TRBD2. With the DNA end fitting TRBJ2-3 better, the J assignment may be wrong. Germline lookup yields CDR1 SGHTA and CDR2 FQGNSA. The CDR3 runs to 16 residues. Here the CDR3 reads CASSLYLAGEVGTQYF. CDR3 coding DNA: TGTGCCAGCAGCTTGTACCTAGCGGGAGAGGTAGGTACGCAGTATTTT.

A few counts support this clonotype. The chain couples TRBV29-1 to TRBJ2-1; D remains ambiguous. The CDR3 covers 15 residues. Trimming took 4 bases from V and 4 from J, leaving 17 bases between them. Per germline, CDR1 SQVTM and CDR2 ANQGSEA. The DNA of the CDR3 is TGCAGCGTTGTAGACGGAATTTCGGCGTACAATGAGCAGTTCTTC. Translated, it gives CSVVDGISAYNEQFF.

The CDR3 loop reads CASSLHNYEQYF. The DNA for the CDR3 is TGTGCCAGCAGCTTACACAACTACGAGCAGTACTTC. V usage is TRBV11-3 and J usage is TRBJ2-7, with D unclear. Germline lookup yields CDR1 SGHNT and CDR2 YENEEA. The CDR3 is 12 residues long. V was shortened by 2 bases and J by 3 bases, with 5 bases between the two germline ends. Supplemented by reference TRBV11-3 and TRBJ2-7, the full variable domain reads EAGVVQSPRYKIIEKKQPVAFWCNPISGHNTLYWYLQNLGQGPELLIRYENEEAVDDSQLPKDRFSAERLKGVDSTLKIQPAELGDSAVYLCASSLHNYEQYFGPGTRLTVT.

Comment on this clonotype: It may be a read error: a sequence one base away is much more abundant. The V call is TRBV12-3 or TRBV12-4, the J call TRBJ1-2; tentative D call: TRBD1 (5 bases). This CDR3 contains 13 residues. CDR3 coding DNA: TGTGTCACCACCGGGGGAGATAGTCGTGGCTACACCTTC. This encodes CVTTGGDSRGYTF.